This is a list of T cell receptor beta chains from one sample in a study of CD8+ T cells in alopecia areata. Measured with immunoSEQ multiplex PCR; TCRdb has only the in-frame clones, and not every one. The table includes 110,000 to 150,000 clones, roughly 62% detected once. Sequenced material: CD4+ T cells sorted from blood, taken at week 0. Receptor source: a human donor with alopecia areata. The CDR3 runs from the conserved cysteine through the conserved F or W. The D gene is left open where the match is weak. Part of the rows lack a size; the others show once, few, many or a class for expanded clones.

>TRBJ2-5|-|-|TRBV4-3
CASSQDFVGETQYF
TGCGCCAGCAGCCAAGACTTTGTGGGGGAGACCCAGTACTTC
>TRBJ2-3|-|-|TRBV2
CASTMGRTQYF
TGTGCCAGCACCATGGGACGCACGCAGTATTTT
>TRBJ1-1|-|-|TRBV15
CATSRERGLNTEAFF
TGTGCCACCAGCAGAGAGAGGGGGTTGAACACTGAAGCTTTCTTT
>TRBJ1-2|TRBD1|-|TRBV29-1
CSADLDRGDGYTF
TGCAGCGCTGATCTTGACAGGGGAGATGGCTACACCTTC
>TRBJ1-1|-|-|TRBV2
CASNAQGRGNTEAFF
TGTGCCAGCAACGCCCAGGGGCGGGGGAACACTGAAGCTTTCTTT
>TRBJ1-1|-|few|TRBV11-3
CASSPQGIEAFF
TGTGCCAGCAGCCCCCAGGGTATTGAAGCTTTCTTT
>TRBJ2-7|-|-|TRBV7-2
CASSLASGYSYEQYF
TGTGCCAGCAGCTTAGCTTCGGGGTACTCCTACGAGCAGTACTTC
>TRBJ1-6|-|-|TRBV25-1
CASSEWGQEISPLHF
TGTGCCAGCAGTGAGTGGGGACAAGAAATTTCACCCCTCCACTTT
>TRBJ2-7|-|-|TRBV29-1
CSVGTGWGEQYF
TGCAGCGTGGGTACAGGGTGGGGAGAGCAGTACTTC
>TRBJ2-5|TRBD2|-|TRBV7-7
CASSPGLAGAVQETQYF
TGTGCTAGCAGCCCTGGACTAGCGGGGGCCGTTCAAGAGACCCAGTACTTC
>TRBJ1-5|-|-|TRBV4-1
CASSHGILNQPQHF
TGCGCCAGCAGCCACGGGATCCTCAATCAGCCCCAGCATTTT
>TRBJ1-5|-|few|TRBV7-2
CASSSGEDRPQHF
TGTGCCAGCAGCTCGGGAGAAGACAGGCCCCAGCATTTT
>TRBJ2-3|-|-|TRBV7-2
CASSPSTDTQYF
TGTGCCAGCAGTCCCAGCACAGATACGCAGTATTTT
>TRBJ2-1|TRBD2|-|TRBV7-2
CASSLALAGAYNEQFF
TGTGCCAGCAGCTTAGCCCTAGCGGGGGCTTACAATGAGCAGTTCTTC
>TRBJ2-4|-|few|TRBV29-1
CSVYLPTGTAKNIQYF
TGCAGCGTCTACCTACCCACCGGGACAGCCAAAAACATTCAGTACTTC
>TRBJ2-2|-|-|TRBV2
CASKGSGAGELFF
TGTGCCAGCAAGGGAAGCGGCGCCGGGGAGCTGTTTTTT
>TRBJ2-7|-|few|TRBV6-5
CASSYSITEPYEQYF
TGTGCCAGCAGTTACTCGATCACTGAACCCTACGAGCAGTACTTC
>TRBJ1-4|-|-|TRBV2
CASSQSKSEKLFF
TGTGCCAGCAGCCAATCAAAAAGCGAAAAACTGTTTTTT
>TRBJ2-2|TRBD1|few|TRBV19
CASRTGGLDTGELFF
TGTGCCAGTAGAACAGGGGGCTTAGACACCGGGGAGCTGTTTTTT
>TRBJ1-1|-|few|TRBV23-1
CASSHGGPTERTEAFF
TGCGCCAGCAGTCACGGGGGACCCACGGAGAGAACTGAAGCTTTCTTT
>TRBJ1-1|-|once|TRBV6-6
CASSYGQIEAFF
TGTGCCAGTTCCTACGGGCAGATTGAAGCTTTCTTT
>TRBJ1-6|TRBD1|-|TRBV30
CAWGTGASPLHF
TGTGCCTGGGGGACAGGGGCTTCACCCCTCCACTTT